Included here is one T cell receptor beta chain sequence, with context. Antigen specificity is unknown. The data are from a study of chemoradiotherapy in HPV16-positive cancers. On the study more broadly: A couple of HPV16-positive patients' cells yielded candidate HPV-specific clones and common motifs.

The table came from immunoSEQ multiplex PCR; TCRdb's copy has only in-frame clones and leaves some out. This sample yields 55,000 to 85,000 clones, of which 85% to 90% are seen a single time; 3.5% to 4.5% belongs to the top ten. Over chemoradiotherapy, repertoires were sampled more than once. Study-wide findings and caveats: Functional assays defining HPV-specific T cells used only a couple of HPV16-positive patients. Better recurrence-free survival went with HPV-responsive T-cell expansion in HPV16-positive patients.

The sequenced sample was blood, obtained from a patient who underwent chemoradiotherapy. This receptor was taken from a human donor with HPV-associated anogenital cancer.

The CDR3 nucleotides read TGTGCCGTCGAGATGAACAATGAGCAGTTCTTC. Its protein is CAVEMNNEQFF. The chain carries TRBV19 and TRBJ2-1, with D hard to call. The CDR3 has 11 residues. CDR1 is LNHDA and CDR2 is SQIVND in the germline V gene (reference sequence). The V and J ends lost 11 bases and 5 bases respectively, with 10 bases between them.